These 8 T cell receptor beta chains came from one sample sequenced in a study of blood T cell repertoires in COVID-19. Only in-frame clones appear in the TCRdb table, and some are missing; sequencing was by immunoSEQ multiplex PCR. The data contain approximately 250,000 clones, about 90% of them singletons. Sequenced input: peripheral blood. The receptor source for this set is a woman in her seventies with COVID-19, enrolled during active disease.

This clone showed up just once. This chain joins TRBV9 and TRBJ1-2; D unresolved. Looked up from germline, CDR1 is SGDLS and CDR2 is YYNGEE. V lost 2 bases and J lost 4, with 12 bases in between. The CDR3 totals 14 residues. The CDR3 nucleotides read TGTGCCAGCAGCGTCGCCACGGGGTTCTATGGCTACACCTTC. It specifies CASSVATGFYGYTF.

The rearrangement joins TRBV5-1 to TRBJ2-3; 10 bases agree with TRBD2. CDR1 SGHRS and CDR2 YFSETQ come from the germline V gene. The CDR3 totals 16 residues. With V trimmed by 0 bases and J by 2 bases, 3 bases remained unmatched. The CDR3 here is CASSLGLAGFTDTQYF. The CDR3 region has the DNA TGCGCCAGCAGCTTGGGACTAGCGGGCTTCACAGATACGCAGTATTTT.

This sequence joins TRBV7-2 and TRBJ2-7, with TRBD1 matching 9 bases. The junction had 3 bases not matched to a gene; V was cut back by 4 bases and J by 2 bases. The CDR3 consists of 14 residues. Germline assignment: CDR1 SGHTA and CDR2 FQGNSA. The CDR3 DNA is TGTGCCAGCAGCTCCTACAGGGGGCCCTACGAGCAGTACTTC. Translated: CASSSYRGPYEQYF.

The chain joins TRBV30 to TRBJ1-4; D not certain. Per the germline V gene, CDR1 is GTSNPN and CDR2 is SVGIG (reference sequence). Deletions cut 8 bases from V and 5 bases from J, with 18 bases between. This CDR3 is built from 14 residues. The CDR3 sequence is CAGYSRLLNEKLFF. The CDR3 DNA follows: TGTGCCGGATACTCGAGGCTTTTGAATGAAAAACTGTTTTTT. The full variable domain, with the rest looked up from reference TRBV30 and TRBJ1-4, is SQTIHQWPATLVQPVGSPLSLECTVEGTSNPNLYWYRQAAGRGLQLLFYSVGIGQISSEVPQNLSASRPQDRQFILSSKKLLLSDSGFYLCAGYSRLLNEKLFFGSGTQLSVL.

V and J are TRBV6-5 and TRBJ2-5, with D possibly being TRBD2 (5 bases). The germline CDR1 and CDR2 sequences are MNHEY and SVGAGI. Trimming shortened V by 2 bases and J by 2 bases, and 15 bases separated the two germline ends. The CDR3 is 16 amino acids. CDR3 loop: CASSYVGLETQETQYF. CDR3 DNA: TGTGCCAGCAGTTACGTCGGACTGGAAACTCAAGAGACCCAGTACTTC.

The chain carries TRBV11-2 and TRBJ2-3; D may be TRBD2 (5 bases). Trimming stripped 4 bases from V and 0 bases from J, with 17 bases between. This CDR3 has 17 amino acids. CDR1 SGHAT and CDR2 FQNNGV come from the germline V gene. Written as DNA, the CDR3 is TGTGCCAGCAGCTGGGGTCGAAGCGGTTATAGCACAGATACGCAGTATTTT. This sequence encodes CASSWGRSGYSTDTQYF.

The CDR3 region is CASSRQGFDGYTF. The CDR3 DNA is TGTGCCAGCAGCCGACAGGGCTTCGATGGCTACACCTTC. The rearrangement links TRBV12-3 or TRBV12-4 to TRBJ1-2; TRBD1 aligns across 7 bases. The CDR3 consists of 13 residues. V gave up 6 bases and J gave up 6 bases; unmatched junction bases: 7.

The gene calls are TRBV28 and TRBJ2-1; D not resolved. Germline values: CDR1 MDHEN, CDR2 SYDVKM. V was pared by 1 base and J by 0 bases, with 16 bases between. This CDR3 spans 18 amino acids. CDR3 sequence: CASSLFYTTPSSYNEQFF. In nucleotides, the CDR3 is TGTGCCAGCAGTTTATTTTACACTACACCGAGCTCCTACAATGAGCAGTTCTTC. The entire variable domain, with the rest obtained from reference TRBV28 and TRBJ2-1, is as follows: DVKVTQSSRYLVKRTGEKVFLECVQDMDHENMFWYRQDPGLGLRLIYFSYDVKMKEKGDIPEGYSVSREKKERFSLILESASTNQTSMYLCASSLFYTTPSSYNEQFFGPGTRLTVL.